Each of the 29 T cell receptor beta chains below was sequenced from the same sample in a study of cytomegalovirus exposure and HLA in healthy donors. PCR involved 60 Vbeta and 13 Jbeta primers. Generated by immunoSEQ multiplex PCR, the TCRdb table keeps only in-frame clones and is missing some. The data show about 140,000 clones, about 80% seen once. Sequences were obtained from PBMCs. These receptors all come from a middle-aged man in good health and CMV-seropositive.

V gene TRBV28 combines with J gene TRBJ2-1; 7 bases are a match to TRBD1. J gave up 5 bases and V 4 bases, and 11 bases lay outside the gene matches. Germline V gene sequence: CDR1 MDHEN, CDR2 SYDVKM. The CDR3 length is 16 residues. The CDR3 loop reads CASSSYRGPKNNEQFF. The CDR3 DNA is TGTGCCAGCAGTTCTTACAGGGGACCGAAGAACAATGAGCAGTTCTTC.

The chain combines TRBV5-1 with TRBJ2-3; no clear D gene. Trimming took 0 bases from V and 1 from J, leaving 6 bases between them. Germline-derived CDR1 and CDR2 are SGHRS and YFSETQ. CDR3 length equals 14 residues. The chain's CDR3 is CASSLGSRTDTQYF. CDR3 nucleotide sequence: TGCGCCAGCAGCTTGGGTAGCCGCACAGATACGCAGTATTTT.

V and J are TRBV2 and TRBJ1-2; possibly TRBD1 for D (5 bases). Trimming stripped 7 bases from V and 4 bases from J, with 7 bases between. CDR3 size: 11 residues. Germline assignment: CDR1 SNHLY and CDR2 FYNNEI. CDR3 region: CASTQGYGYTF. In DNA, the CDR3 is TGTGCCAGCACCCAGGGCTATGGCTACACCTTC.

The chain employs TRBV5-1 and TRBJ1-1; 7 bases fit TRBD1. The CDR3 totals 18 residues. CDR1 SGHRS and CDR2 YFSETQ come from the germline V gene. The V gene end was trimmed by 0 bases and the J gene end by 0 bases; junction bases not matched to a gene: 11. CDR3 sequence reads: CASSLDGDRGLLNTEAFF. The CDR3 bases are TGCGCCAGCAGCTTGGACGGGGACAGAGGCCTCCTGAACACTGAAGCTTTCTTT.

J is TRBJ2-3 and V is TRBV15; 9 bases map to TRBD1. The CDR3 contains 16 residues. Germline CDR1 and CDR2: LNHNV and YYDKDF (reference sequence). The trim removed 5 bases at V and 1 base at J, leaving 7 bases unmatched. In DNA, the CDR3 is TGTGCCACCAGCGGTGACAGGGGGTCTGGCACAGATACGCAGTATTTT. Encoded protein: CATSGDRGSGTDTQYF.

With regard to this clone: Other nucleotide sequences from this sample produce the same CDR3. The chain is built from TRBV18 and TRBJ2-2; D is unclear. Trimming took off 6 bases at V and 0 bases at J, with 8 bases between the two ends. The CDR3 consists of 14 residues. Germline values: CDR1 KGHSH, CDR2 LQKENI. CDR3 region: CASSPTANTGELFF. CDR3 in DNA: TGTGCCAGCTCGCCCACAGCGAACACCGGGGAGCTGTTTTTT.

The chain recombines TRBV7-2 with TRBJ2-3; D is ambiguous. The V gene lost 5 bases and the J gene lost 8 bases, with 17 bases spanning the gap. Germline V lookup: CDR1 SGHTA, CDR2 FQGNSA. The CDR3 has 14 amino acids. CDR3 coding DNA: TGTGCCAGCAGCCCTGGCTCGGGTCCGAGTACGCAGTATTTT. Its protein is CASSPGSGPSTQYF.

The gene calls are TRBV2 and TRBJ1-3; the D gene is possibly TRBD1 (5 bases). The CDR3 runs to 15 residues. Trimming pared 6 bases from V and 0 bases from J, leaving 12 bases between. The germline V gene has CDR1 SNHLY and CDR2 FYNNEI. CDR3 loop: CASRGASLSGNTIYF. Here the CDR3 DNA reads TGTGCCAGCAGAGGGGCCAGCCTCTCTGGAAACACCATATATTTT.

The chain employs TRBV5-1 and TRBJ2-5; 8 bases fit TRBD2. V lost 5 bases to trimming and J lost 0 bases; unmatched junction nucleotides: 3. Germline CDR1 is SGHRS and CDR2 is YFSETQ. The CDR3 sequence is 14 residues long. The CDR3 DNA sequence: TGCGCCAGCAGAGCGGGGGCGTACCAAGAGACCCAGTACTTC. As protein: CASRAGAYQETQYF.

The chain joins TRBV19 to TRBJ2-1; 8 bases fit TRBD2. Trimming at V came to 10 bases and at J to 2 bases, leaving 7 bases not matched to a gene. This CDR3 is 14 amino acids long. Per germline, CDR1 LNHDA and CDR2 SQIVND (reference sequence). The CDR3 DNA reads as TGTGCCACCGGGGGGGAGCTACCCTACAATGAGCAGTTCTTC. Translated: CATGGELPYNEQFF. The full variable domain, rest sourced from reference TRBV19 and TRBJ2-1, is DGGITQSPKYLFRKEGQNVTLSCEQNLNHDAMYWYRQDPGQGLRLIYYSQIVNDFQKGDIAEGYSVSREKKESFPLTVTSAQKNPTAFYLCATGGELPYNEQFFGPGTRLTVL.

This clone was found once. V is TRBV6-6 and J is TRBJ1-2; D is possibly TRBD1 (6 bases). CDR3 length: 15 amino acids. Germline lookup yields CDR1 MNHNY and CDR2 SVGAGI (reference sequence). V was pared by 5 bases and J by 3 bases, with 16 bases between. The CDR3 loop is CASSLRGGRDYGYTF. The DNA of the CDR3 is TGTGCCAGCAGTCTTAGGGGGGGGCGGGACTATGGCTACACCTTC.

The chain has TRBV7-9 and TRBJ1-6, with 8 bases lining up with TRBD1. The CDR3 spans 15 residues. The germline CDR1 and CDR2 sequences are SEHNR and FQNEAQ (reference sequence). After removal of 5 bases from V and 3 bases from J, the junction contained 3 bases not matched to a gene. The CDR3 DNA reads TGTGCCAGCAGCATAGGGACAGGCTATAATTCACCCCTCCACTTT. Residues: CASSIGTGYNSPLHF.

This CDR3 is CAIREKDGQGLENIQYF. CDR3 DNA: TGTGCCATCAGAGAAAAAGATGGACAGGGGTTAGAAAACATTCAGTACTTC. The rearrangement links TRBV10-3 to TRBJ2-4, with 9 bases identical to TRBD1. V lost 6 bases to trimming and J lost 5 bases; unmatched junction nucleotides: 14. The germline gives CDR1 ENHRY, CDR2 SYGVKD. The CDR3 runs to 17 residues.

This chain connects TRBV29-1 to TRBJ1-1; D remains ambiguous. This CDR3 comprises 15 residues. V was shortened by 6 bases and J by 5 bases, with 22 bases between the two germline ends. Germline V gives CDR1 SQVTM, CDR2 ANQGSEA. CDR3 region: CSVQKGVKGRTEAFF. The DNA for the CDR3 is TGCAGCGTACAAAAGGGAGTCAAGGGAAGGACTGAAGCTTTCTTT.

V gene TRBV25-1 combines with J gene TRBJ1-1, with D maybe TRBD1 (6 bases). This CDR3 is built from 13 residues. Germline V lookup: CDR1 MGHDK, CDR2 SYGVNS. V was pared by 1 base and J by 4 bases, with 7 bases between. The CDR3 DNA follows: TGTGCCAGCAGTGAATTAGGGGGCACTGAAGCTTTCTTT. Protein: CASSELGGTEAFF.

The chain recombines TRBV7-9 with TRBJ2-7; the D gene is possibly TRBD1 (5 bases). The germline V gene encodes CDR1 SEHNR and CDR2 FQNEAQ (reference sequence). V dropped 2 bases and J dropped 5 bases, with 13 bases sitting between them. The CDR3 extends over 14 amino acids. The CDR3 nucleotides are TGTGCCAGCAGCTTAAGGCAGGCCAGGGACGAGCAGTACTTC. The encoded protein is CASSLRQARDEQYF. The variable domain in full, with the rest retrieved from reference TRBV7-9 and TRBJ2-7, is DTGVSQNPRHKITKRGQNVTFRCDPISEHNRLYWYRQTLGQGPEFLTYFQNEAQLEKSRLLSDRFSAERPKGSFSTLEIQRTEQGDSAMYLCASSLRQARDEQYFGPGTRLTVT.

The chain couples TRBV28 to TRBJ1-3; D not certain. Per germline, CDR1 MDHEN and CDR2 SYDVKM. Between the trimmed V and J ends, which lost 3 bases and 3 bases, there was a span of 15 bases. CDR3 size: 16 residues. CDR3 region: CASSLVAGIGGNTIYF. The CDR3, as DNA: TGTGCCAGCAGTTTGGTCGCGGGGATTGGTGGAAACACCATATATTTT.

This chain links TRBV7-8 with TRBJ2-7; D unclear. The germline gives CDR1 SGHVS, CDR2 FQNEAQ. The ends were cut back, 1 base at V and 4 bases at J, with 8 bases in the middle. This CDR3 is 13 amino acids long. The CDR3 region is CASSLDRRYEQYF. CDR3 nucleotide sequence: TGTGCCAGCAGCTTAGACAGAAGATACGAGCAGTACTTC. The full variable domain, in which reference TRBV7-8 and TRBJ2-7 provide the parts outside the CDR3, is GAGVSQSPRYKVAKRGQDVALRCDPISGHVSLFWYQQALGQGPEFLTYFQNEAQLDKSGLPSDRFFAERPEGSVSTLKIQRTQQEDSAVYLCASSLDRRYEQYFGPGTRLTVT.

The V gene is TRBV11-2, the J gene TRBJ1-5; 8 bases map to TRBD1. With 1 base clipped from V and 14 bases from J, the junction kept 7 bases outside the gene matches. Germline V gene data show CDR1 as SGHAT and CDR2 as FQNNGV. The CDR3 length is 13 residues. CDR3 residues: CASSLGTQGDKHF. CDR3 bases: TGTGCCAGCAGCTTAGGAACACAGGGGGACAAGCATTTT.

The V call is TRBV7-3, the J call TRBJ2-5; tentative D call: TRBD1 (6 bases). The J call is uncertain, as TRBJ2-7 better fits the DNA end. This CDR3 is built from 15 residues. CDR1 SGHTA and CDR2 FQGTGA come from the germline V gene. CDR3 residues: CASSLKAWGQDEQYF. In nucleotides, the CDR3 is TGTGCCAGCAGCTTAAAGGCATGGGGGCAGGACGAGCAGTACTTC.

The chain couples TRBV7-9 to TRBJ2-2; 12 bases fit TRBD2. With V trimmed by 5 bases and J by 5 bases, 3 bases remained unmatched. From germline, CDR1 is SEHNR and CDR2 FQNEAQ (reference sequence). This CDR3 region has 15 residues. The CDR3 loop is CASSPTSGGTGELFF. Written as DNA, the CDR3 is TGTGCCAGCAGCCCTACTAGCGGGGGGACCGGGGAGCTGTTTTTT.

In nucleotides, the CDR3 is TGTGCCAGCAGCTTGCAGGGGCGGCCTTATTCCGGCTACACCTTC. Translation gives CASSLQGRPYSGYTF. The chain uses TRBV7-9 and TRBJ1-2; tentative D call: TRBD1 (6 bases). V was shortened by 3 bases and J by 8 bases, with 19 bases between the two germline ends. The CDR3 has 15 amino acids. Germline lookup yields CDR1 SEHNR and CDR2 FQNEAQ (reference sequence).

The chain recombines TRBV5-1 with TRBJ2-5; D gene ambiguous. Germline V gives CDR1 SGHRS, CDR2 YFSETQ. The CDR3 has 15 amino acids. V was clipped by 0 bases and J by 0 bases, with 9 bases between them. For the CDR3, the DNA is TGCGCCAGCAGCTTGGAGTATCGGTACCAAGAGACCCAGTACTTC. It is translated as CASSLEYRYQETQYF.

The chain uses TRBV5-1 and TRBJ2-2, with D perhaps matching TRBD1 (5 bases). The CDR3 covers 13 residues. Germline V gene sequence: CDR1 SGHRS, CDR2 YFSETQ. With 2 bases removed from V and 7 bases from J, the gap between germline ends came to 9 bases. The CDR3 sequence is CASSFKGIGELFF. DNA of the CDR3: TGCGCCAGCAGCTTCAAGGGGATCGGGGAGCTGTTTTTT.

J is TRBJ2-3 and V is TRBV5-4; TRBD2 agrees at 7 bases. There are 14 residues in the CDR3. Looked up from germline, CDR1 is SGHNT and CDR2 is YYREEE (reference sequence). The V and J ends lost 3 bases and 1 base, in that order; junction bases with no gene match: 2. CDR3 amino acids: CASSSREGTDTQYF. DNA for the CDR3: TGTGCCAGCAGCTCCCGGGAGGGCACAGATACGCAGTATTTT.

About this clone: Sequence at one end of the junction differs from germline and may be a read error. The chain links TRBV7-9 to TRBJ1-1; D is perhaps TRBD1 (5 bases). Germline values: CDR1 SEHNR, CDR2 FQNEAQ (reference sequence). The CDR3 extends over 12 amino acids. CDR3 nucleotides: TGTTCCAGCAGCTTAGACAGCACTGAAGCTTTCTTT. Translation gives CSSSLDSTEAFF. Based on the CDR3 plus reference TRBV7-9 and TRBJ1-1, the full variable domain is DTGVSQNPRHKITKRGQNVTFRCDPISEHNRLYWYRQTLGQGPEFLTYFQNEAQLEKSRLLSDRFSAERPKGSFSTLEIQRTEQGDSAMYLCSSSLDSTEAFFGQGTRLTVV.

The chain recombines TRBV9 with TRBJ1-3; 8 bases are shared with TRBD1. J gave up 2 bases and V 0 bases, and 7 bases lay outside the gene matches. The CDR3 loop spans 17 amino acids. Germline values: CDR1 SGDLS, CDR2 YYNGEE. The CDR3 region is CASSVASGQGPGNTIYF. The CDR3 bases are TGTGCCAGCAGCGTAGCTTCCGGACAGGGACCTGGAAACACCATATATTTT.

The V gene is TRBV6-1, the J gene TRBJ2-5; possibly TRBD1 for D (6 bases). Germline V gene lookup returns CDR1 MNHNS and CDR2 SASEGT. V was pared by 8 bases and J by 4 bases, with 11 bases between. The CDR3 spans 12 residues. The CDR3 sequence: CASLQGRETQYF. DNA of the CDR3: TGTGCCAGCCTACAGGGAAGAGAGACCCAGTACTTC.

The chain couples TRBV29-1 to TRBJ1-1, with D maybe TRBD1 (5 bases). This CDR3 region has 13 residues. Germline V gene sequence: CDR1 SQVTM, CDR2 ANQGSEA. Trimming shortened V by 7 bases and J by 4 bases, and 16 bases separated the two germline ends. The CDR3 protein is CSGNYRFGTEAFF. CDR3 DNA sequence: TGCAGCGGGAATTACAGGTTCGGCACTGAAGCTTTCTTT.